The 9 T cell receptor beta chains reported below all come from one sample, sequenced in a study of cytomegalovirus exposure and HLA in healthy donors. The PCR made use of 60 Vbeta and 13 Jbeta primers. TCRdb keeps only in-frame clones here, not all; method: immunoSEQ multiplex PCR. This sample carries more than 95,000 clones, approximately 70% of them seen once, and the ten largest clones take less than 9.5%. The sequencing sample was made of PBMCs. Receptor source: a woman aged 40 to 50 in good health and CMV-seropositive.

This chain uses TRBV6-6 with TRBJ1-3, with D uncertain. The CDR3 contains 13 residues. Germline V CDR1 and CDR2: MNHNY, SVGAGI (reference sequence). Trimming removed 10 bases at V and 0 bases at J, with 10 bases between. The CDR3 nucleotides read TGTGCCATACAGCCGAGCTCTGGAAACACCATATATTTT. Its protein is CAIQPSSGNTIYF.

As concerns this clone: This CDR3 is also generated by other DNA sequences in the sample. The chain employs TRBV5-6 and TRBJ2-1; 7 bases map to TRBD1. Germline V gives CDR1 SGHDT, CDR2 YYEEEE. The CDR3 runs to 15 residues. V gave up 1 base and J gave up 2 bases; unmatched junction bases: 3. This CDR3 reads CASSLYQGAYNEQFF. In nucleotides, the CDR3 is TGTGCCAGCAGCTTGTACCAGGGGGCCTACAATGAGCAGTTCTTC.

This clone was seen more than once but under ten times. The J gene is TRBJ2-7, the V gene TRBV29-1; D is uncertain. The CDR3 consists of 14 residues. CDR1 is SQVTM, CDR2 ANQGSEA, per germline. Trimming cost V 5 bases and J 0 bases, with 14 bases left between them. For the CDR3, the DNA is TGCAGCGTTTCCCGATTGGCTGACTCCTACGAGCAGTACTTC. It specifies CSVSRLADSYEQYF.

The V and J genes are TRBV18 and TRBJ1-5, with D hard to call. CDR3 length: 17 amino acids. V was pared by 4 bases and J by 4 bases, with 20 bases between. CDR1 KGHSH and CDR2 LQKENI come from the germline V gene. For the CDR3, the DNA is TGTGCCAGCTCACTAACACGGCAGGCGGGAACAAATCAGCCCCAGCATTTT. Protein sequence: CASSLTRQAGTNQPQHF.

Of note for this clone: At one end the junction does not follow the germline gene, possibly because of a read error. V and J are TRBV30 and TRBJ1-2; TRBD1 might be the D (5 bases). In germline, CDR1 is GTSNPN, CDR2 SVGIG (reference sequence). The CDR3 is made up of 13 amino acids. CDR3 amino acids: CAWFHGAVYGCTF. The CDR3 DNA is TGTGCCTGGTTTCATGGGGCAGTCTATGGCTGCACCTTC.

The chain links TRBV5-1 to TRBJ2-2; D may be TRBD2 (6 bases). Germline-derived CDR1 and CDR2 are SGHRS and YFSETQ. V shed 0 bases and J shed 5 bases, with 14 bases lying between them. This CDR3 is 16 amino acids long. Here the CDR3 reads CASSLVPGVSTGELFF. CDR3 nucleotide sequence: TGCGCCAGCAGCTTGGTTCCGGGAGTTAGTACCGGGGAGCTGTTTTTT.

This clone was recorded a few times. Relative to the germline gene, one junction end is altered; a read error may explain this. J is TRBJ2-2 and V is TRBV6-1, with 9 positions matching TRBD1. The CDR3 spans 15 residues. CDR1 and CDR2 (germline): MNHNS, SASEGT. The CDR3 nucleotides are TGTGCCAGCAGTCAAGCCCGGACAGGGGCCGGGGAGCTGTTTTTT. It yields the protein CASSQARTGAGELFF.

This clone has just one count. The CDR3: CASSAGGGPYEQYF. The CDR3 DNA reads as TGTGCCAGCAGCGCGGGAGGGGGCCCCTACGAGCAGTACTTC. V usage is TRBV9 and J usage is TRBJ2-7; D is possibly TRBD2 (8 bases). From germline, CDR1 is SGDLS and CDR2 YYNGEE. Trimming left V 3 bases short and J 2 bases short, with 12 bases between. The CDR3 has 14 amino acids.

This clone has more than one count but fewer than ten. The rearrangement uses TRBV7-9 and TRBJ2-3; D unclear. This CDR3 is built from 16 residues. V was cut by 3 bases and J by 1 base, with 14 bases left in between. In germline, CDR1 is SEHNR, CDR2 FQNEAQ (reference sequence). CDR3: CASSFTHLQRTDTQYF. CDR3 in DNA: TGTGCCAGCAGCTTTACTCACCTACAGCGCACAGATACGCAGTATTTT.